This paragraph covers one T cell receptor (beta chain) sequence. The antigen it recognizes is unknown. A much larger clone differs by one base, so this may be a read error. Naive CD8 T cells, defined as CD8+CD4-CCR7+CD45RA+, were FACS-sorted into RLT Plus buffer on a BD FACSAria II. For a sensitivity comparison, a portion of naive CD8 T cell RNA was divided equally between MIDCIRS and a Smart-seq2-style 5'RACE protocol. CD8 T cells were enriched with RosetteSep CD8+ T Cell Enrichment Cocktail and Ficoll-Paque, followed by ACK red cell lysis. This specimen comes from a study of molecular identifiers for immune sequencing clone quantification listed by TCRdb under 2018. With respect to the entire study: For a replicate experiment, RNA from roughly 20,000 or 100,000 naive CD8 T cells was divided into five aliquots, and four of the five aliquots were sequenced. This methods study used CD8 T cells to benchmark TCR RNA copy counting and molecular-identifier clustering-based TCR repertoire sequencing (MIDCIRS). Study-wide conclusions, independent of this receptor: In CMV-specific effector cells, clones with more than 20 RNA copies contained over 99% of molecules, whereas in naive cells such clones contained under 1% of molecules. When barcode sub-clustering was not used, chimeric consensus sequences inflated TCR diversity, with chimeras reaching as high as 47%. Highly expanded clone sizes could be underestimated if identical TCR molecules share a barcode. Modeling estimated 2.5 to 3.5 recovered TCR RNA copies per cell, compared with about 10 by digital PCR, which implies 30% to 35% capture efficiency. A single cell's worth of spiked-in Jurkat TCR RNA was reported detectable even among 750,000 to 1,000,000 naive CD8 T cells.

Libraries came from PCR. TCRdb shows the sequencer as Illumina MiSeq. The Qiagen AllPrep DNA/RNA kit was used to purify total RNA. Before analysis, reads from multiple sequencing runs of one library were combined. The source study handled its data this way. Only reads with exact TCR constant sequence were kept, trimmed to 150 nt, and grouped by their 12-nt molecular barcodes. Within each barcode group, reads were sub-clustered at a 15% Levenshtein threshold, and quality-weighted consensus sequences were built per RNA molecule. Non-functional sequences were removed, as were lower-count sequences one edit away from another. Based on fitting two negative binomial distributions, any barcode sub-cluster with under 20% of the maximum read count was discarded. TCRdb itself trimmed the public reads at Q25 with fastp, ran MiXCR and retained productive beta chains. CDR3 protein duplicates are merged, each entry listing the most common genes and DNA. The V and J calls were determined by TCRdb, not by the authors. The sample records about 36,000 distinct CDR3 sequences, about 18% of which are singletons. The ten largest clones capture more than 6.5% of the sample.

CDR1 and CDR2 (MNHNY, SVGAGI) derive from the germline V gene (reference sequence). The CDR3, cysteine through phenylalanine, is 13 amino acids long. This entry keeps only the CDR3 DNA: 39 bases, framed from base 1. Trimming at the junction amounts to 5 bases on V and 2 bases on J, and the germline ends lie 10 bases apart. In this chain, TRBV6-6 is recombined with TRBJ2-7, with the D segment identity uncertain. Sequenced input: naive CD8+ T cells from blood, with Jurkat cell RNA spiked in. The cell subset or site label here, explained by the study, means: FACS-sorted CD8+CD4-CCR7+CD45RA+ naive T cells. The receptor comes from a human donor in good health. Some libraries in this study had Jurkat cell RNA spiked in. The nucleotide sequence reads TGTGCCAGCAGTCATGGGCAGACCTACGAGCAGTACTTC. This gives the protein CASSHGQTYEQYF.